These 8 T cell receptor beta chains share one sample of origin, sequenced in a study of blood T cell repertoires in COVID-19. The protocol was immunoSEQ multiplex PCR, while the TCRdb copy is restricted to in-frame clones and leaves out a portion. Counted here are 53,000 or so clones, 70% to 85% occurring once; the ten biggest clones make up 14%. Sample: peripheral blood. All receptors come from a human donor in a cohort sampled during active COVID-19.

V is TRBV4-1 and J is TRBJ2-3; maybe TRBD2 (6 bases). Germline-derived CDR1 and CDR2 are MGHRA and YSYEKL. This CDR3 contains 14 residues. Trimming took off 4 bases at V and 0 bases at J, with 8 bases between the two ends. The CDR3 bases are TGCGCCAGCAGCCGGGGGGAGAGCACAGATACGCAGTATTTT. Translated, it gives CASSRGESTDTQYF.

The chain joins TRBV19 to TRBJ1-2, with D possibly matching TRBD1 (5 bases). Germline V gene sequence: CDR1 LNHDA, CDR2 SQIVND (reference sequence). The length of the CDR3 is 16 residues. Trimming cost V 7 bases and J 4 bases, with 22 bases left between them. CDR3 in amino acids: CASIGSDTGLSYGYTF. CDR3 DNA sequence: TGTGCCAGTATAGGGTCCGACACAGGCTTGAGCTATGGCTACACCTTC.

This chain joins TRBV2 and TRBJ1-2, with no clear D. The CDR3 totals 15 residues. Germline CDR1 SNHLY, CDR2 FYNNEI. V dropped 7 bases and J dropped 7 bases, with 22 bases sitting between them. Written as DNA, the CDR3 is TGTGCCAGCAAACGACCAAGCGGGATGAAGTCTGGCTACACCTTC. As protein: CASKRPSGMKSGYTF.

CDR3 nucleotides: TGTGCCAGCAGCTTAGGGGGGCGGCTTAATTCACCCCTCCACTTT. Protein product: CASSLGGRLNSPLHF. This rearrangement joins TRBV7-8 to TRBJ1-6; a weak D match, TRBD1 (6 bases). Trimming took 1 base from V and 6 from J, leaving 10 bases between them. The CDR3 covers 15 residues. Germline lookup yields CDR1 SGHVS and CDR2 FQNEAQ.

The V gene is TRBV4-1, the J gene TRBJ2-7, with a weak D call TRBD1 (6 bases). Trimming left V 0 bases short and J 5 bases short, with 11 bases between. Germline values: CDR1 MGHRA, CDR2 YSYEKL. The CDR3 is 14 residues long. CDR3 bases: TGCGCCAGCAGCCAAGATTACAGGGTGGACGAGCAGTACTTC. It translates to CASSQDYRVDEQYF.

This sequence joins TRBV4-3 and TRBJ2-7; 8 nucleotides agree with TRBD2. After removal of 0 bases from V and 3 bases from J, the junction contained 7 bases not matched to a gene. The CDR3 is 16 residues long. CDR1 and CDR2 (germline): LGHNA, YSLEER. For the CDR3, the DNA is TGCGCCAGCAGCCAAGATTGGAGCGGGGGCCGCTACGAGCAGTACTTC. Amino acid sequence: CASSQDWSGGRYEQYF.

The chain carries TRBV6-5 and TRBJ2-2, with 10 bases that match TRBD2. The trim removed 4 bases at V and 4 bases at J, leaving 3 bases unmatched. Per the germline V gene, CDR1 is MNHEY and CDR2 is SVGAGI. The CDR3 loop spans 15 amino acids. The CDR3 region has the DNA TGTGCCAGCAGTTTTTCTAGCGGGGGCACCGGGGAGCTGTTTTTT. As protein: CASSFSSGGTGELFF.

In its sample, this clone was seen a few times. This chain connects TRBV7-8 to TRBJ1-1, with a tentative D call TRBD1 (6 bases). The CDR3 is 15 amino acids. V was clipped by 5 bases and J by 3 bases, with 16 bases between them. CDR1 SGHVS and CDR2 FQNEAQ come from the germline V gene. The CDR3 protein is CASSPYRDGDTEAFF. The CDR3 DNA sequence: TGTGCCAGCAGCCCGTACAGGGACGGGGACACTGAAGCTTTCTTT.